This TCR beta chain is drawn from a study of T-cell reconstitution after alpha-beta-depleted transplantation in children (dated by TCRdb to about 2016). General notes on the study: T-cell immune reconstitution after TCRalphabeta/CD19-depleted allogeneic hematopoietic cell transplantation in children was quantitatively tracked in the study by means of TCR repertoire profiling.

V gives up 1 base and J gives up 7 bases, and the segment between their germline ends measures 13 bases. The CDR3 runs 15 residues from the cysteine to the phenylalanine. Here the CDR3 DNA is all that survives: 45 bases in frame from base 1. CDR1 and CDR2 were assigned from the germline V gene (reference sequence) as LGHDT and YNNKEL. A note on this clonotype: This clone's antigen is unknown. No per-base quality is available; no much larger clone lies one base away.

The method behind the library was PCR. The run used an Illumina HiSeq 2500. TCR libraries were prepared with molecular barcoding, using unique molecular identifiers to normalize TCRbeta repertoire quantification. TCRdb reworked the public reads: Q25 trimming with fastp, MiXCR clone assembly, productive beta chains retained. A single entry per CDR3 protein holds the most common genes and DNA from its merged rows. A total of under 300,000 distinct CDR3 sequences appear in this sample, approximately 9.9% of them only once. The ten largest clonotypes hold 5% to 5.5% of the sample. The clonotype comes from a human donor who donated a stem cell graft to a child with SCID. The sequence joins TRBV3-1 to TRBJ2-2; possibly the D gene is TRBD1, per 5 matching bases. The sequencing here drew on PBMCs from the stem cell graft donor, taken from the stem cell graft. The CDR3 region has the sequence CASSQARRTIGELFF. The sequenced DNA: TGTGCCAGCAGCCAAGCCCGTCGGACAATCGGGGAGCTGTTTTTT. Where the CDR3 stops, the reference TRBV3-1 and TRBJ2-2 genes take over; the full variable domain is DTAVSQTPKYLVTQMGNDKSIKCEQNLGHDTMYWYKQDSKKFLKIMFSYNNKELIINETVPNRFSPKSPDKAHLNLHINSLELGDSAVYFCASSQARRTIGELFFGEGSRLTVL.